This TCR beta chain derives from a study of molecular identifiers for immune sequencing clone quantification. With 3 bases clipped from V and 6 bases from J, the junction kept 5 bases outside the gene matches. The CDR3 runs 13 residues. Germline CDR1 and CDR2: SGHNT and YYREEE (reference sequence). TCRdb called the PCR reads again in MiXCR, with one record for every CDR3 protein. The sample includes hundreds of thousands of distinct CDR3 sequences, roughly 27% seen only once; the top ten take approximately 0.75%. The J gene is TRBJ2-7, the V gene TRBV5-4; TRBD1 aligns across 8 bases. The material sequenced was naive CD8+ T cells from blood, with Jurkat cell RNA spiked in. As to subset: FACS-sorted CD8+CD4-CCR7+CD45RA+ naive T cells. The clonotype was recovered from a human donor in good health. Some libraries in this study had Jurkat cell RNA spiked in. CDR3 sequence: CASSSDRAAEQYF. The CDR3 DNA reads TGTGCCAGCAGCTCGGACAGGGCGGCCGAGCAGTACTTC. Complete variable domain (other parts from reference TRBV5-4 and TRBJ2-7): ETGVTQSPTHLIKTRGQQVTLRCSSQSGHNTVSWYQQALGQGPQFIFQYYREEENGRGNFPPRFSGLQFPNYSSELNVNALELDDSALYLCASSSDRAAEQYFGPGTRLTVT.